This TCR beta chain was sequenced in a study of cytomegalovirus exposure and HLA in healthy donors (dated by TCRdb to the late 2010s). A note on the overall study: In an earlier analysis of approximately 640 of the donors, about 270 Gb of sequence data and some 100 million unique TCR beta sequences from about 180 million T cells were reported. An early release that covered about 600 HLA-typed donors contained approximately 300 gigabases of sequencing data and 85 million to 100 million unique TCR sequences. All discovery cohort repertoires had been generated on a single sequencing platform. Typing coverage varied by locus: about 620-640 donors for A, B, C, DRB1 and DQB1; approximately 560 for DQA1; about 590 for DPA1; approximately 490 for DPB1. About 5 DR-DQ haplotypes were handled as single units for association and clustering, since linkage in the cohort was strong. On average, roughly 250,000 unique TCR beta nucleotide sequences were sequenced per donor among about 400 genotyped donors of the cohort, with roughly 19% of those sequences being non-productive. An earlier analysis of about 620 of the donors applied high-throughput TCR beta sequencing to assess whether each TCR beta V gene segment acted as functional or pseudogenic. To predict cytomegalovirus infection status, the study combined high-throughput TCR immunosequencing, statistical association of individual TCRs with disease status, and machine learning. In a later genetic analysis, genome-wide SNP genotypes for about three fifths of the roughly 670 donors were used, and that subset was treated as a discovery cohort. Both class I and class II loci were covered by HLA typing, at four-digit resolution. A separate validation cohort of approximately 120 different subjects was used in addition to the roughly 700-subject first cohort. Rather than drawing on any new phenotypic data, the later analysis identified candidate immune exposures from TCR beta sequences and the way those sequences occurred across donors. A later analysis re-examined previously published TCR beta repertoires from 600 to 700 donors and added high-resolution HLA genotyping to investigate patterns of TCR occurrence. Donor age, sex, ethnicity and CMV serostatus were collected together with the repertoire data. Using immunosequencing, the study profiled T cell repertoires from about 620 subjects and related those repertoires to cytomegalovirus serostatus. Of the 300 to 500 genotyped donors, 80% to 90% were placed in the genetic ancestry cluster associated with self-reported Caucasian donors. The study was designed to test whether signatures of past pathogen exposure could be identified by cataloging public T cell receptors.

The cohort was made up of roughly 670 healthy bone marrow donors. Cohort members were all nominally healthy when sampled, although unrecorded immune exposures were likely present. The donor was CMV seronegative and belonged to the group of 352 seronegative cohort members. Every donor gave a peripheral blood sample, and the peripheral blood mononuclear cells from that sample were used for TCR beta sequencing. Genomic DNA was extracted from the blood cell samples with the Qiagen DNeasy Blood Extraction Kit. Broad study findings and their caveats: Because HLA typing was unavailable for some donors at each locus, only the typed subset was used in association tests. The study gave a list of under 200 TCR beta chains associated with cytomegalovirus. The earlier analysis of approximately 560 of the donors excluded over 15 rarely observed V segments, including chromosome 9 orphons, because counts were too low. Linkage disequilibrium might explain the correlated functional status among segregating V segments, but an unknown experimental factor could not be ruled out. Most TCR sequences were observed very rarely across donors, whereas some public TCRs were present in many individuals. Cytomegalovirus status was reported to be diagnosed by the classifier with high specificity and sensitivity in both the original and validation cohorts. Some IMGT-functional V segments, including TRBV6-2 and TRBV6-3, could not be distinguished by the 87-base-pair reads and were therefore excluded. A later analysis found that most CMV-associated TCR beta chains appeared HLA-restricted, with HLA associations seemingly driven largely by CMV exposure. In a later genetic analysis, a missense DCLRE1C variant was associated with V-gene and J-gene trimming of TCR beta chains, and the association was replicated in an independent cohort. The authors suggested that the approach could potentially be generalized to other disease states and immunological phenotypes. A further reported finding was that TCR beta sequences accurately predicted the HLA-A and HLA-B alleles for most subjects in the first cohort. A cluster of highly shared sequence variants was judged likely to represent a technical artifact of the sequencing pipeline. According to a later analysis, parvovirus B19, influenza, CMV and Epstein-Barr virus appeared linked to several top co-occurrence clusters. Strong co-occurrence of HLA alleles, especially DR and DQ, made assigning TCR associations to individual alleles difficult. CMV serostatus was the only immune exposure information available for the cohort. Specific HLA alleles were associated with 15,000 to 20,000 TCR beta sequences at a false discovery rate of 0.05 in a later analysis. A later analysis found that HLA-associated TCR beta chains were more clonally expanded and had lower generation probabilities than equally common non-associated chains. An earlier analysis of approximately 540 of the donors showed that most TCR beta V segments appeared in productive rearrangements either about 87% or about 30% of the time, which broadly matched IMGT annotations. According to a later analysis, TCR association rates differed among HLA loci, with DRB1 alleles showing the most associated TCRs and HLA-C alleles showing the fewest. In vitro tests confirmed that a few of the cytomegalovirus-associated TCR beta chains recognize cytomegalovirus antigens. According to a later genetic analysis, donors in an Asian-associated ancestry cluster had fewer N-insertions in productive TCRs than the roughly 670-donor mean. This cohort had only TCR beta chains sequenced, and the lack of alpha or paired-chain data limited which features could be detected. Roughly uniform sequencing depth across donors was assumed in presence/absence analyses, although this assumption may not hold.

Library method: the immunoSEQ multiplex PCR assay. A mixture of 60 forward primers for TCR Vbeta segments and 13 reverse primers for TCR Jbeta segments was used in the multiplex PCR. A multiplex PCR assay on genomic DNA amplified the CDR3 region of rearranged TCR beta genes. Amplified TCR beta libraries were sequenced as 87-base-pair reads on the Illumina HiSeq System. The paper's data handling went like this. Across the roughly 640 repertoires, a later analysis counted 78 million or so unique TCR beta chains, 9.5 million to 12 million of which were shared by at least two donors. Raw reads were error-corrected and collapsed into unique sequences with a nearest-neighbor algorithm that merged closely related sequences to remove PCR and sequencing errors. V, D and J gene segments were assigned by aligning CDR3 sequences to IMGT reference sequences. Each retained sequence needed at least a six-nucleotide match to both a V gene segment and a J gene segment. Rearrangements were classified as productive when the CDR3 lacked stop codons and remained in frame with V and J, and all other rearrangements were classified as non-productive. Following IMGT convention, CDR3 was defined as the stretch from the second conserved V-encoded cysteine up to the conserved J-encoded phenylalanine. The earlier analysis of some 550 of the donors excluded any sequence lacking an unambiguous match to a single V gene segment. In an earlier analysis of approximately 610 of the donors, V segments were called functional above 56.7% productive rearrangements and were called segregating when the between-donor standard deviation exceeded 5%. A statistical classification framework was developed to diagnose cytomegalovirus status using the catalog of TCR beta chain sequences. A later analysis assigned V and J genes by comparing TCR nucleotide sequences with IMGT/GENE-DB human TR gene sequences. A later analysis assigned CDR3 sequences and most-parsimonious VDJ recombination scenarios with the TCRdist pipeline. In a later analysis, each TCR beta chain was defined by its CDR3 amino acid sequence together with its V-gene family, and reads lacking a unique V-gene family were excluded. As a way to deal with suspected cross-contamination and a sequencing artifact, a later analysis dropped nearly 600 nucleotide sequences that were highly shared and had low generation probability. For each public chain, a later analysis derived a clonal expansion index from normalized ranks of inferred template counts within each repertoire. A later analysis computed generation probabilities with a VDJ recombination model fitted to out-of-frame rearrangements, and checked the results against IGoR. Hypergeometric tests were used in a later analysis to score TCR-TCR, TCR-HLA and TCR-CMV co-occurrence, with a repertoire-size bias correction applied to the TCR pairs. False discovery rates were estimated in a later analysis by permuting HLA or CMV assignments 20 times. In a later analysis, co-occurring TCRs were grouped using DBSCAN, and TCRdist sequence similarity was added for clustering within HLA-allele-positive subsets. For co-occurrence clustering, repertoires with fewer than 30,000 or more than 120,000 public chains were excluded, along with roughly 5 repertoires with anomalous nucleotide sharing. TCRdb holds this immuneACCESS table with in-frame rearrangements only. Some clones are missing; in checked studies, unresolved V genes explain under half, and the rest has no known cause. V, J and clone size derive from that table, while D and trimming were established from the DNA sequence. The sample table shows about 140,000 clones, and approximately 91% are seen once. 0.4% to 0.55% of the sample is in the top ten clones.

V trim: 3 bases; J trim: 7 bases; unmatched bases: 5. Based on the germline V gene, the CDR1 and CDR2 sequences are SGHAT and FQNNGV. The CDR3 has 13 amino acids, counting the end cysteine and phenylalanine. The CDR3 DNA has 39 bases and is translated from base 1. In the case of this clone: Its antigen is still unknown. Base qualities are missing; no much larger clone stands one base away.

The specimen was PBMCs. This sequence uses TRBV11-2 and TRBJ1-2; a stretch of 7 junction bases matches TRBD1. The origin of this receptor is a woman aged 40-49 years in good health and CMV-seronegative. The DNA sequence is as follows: TGTGCCAGCAGCTTCCGACAGGGAGGTGGCTACACCTTC. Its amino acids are CASSFRQGGGYTF.